A selection of T cell receptor beta chains follows, all from one sample in a study of cytomegalovirus exposure and HLA in healthy donors. Profiling relied on immunoSEQ multiplex PCR, and the TCRdb table lists in-frame clones only, not all of them. This table has about 190,000 clones, about an eighth appearing once. The sequenced sample consisted of PBMCs. The receptor set was obtained from a man aged 50 or older in good health and CMV-seropositive. CDR3s include the opening cysteine and the closing phenylalanine or tryptophan. Each record gives: V gene, CDR3 protein.

V: TRBV6-5
CDR3: CASSFSQLNTEAFF

V: TRBV5-6
CDR3: CASSLEIQGASTDTQYF

V: TRBV4-3
CDR3: CASSQGGQVFSGANVLTF

V: TRBV18
CDR3: CASSVTANEKLFF

V: TRBV15
CDR3: CATQYYSNQPQHF

V: TRBV6-1
CDR3: CASSGLSVAGELFF

V: TRBV7-2
CDR3: CASRGGVNMNTEAFF

V: TRBV5-1
CDR3: CASSSRGGPEKTQYF

V: TRBV4-3
CDR3: CASSQVGQGHYGYTF

V: TRBV11-3
CDR3: CASSSAGGPVDTQYF

V: TRBV10-3
CDR3: CALEYGDSSTDTQYF

V: TRBV27
CDR3: CASSPRQAHYGYTF

V: TRBV28
CDR3: CASTLQGHTEAFF

V: TRBV30
CDR3: CAWSVGGYEQYF

V: TRBV27
CDR3: CASSSDPRDQPQHF

V: TRBV5-1
CDR3: CASSLAKARGNYGYTF

V: TRBV4-3
CDR3: CASSQGVAPGTQYF

V: TRBV5-8
CDR3: CASSFSDLTDTQYF

V: TRBV27
CDR3: CASSLWAGGRAGNNQPQHF

V: TRBV5-1
CDR3: CASSAIPGGERGYTF

V: TRBV7-8
CDR3: CASSLEGQGVGNTIYF

V: TRBV7-2
CDR3: CASSLGQVGNTEAFF

V: TRBV6-4
CDR3: CASSDSTVGNTEAFF

V: TRBV11-1
CDR3: CASSRGRGYEQYF

V: TRBV9
CDR3: CASSVGGGATDTQYF

V: TRBV7-9
CDR3: CASSLVATGTEAFF

V: TRBV7-2
CDR3: CASSGANEQFF

V: TRBV29-1
CDR3: CSVYRTDTGELFF

V: TRBV6-6
CDR3: CASSYSSFGETQYF

V: TRBV9
CDR3: CASSVGSVYGYTF

V: TRBV6-6
CDR3: CASSYSLAEPTDTQYF

V: TRBV4-3
CDR3: CASSQDRDYGYTF

V: TRBV7-3
CDR3: CASSRRRGGFTGELFF

V: TRBV7-2
CDR3: CASSLGLAGAHQETQYF

V: TRBV7-8
CDR3: CASSSTRNRGAKNIQYF

V: TRBV7-9
CDR3: CASRLAPQETQYF

V: TRBV5-4
CDR3: CASSAEQGTWGYTF

V: TRBV11-3
CDR3: CASSSQGAGVLTF

V: TRBV6-5
CDR3: CASSFPGNEDEQFF

V: TRBV7-6
CDR3: CASSLGHSGANVLTF

V: TRBV5-1
CDR3: CASSLGGGNTGELFF

V: TRBV15
CDR3: CATSPDRPNQPQHF

V: TRBV7-3
CDR3: CASSAQGQIVEAFF

V: TRBV11-3
CDR3: CASSLKVTGSGYTF

V: TRBV4-3
CDR3: CASSQENGRTSPLHF

V: TRBV18
CDR3: CASSPREGGGEKLFF

V: TRBV5-6
CDR3: CASSLFRDKKNIQYF

V: TRBV19
CDR3: CASKRAGDTEAFF

V: TRBV30
CDR3: CAWSVGVDQPQHF

V: TRBV5-5
CDR3: CASSRDSYSSEAFF

V: TRBV5-1
CDR3: CASSLAGTDTQYF

V: TRBV19
CDR3: CASSMSLQTLSQPQHF

V: TRBV9
CDR3: CASSVAPRLMNEQFF

V: TRBV28
CDR3: CASGTPGGVSTDTQYF

V: TRBV11-2
CDR3: CASSSSTGGIGELFF